A single TCR beta chain is shown here with its context. The assay was immunoSEQ multiplex PCR, and TCRdb's table has in-frame clones only and misses some. The sample has about 88,000 clones; 85% to 90% are singletons. This entry is derived from a study of T cells after somatic rescue of genetic block. The CDR3 runs 17 residues. Germline V CDR1 and CDR2: GTSNPN, SVGIG (reference sequence). With 1 base removed from V and 2 bases from J, the gap between germline ends came to 21 bases. The TCR was taken from a woman under 30. V usage is TRBV30 and J usage is TRBJ2-7; D is possibly TRBD1 or TRBD2 (5 bases each). Sequencing was carried out using peripheral blood mononuclear cells (PBMCs). In nucleotides, the CDR3 is TGTGCCTGGAGTGCCTACCAACCGGGACCCGTTCCCTACGAGCAGTACTTC. It encodes CAWSAYQPGPVPYEQYF. Filled out from reference TRBV30 and TRBJ2-7, the complete variable domain reads SQTIHQWPATLVQPVGSPLSLECTVEGTSNPNLYWYRQAAGRGLQLLFYSVGIGQISSEVPQNLSASRPQDRQFILSSKKLLLSDSGFYLCAWSAYQPGPVPYEQYFGPGTRLTVT.